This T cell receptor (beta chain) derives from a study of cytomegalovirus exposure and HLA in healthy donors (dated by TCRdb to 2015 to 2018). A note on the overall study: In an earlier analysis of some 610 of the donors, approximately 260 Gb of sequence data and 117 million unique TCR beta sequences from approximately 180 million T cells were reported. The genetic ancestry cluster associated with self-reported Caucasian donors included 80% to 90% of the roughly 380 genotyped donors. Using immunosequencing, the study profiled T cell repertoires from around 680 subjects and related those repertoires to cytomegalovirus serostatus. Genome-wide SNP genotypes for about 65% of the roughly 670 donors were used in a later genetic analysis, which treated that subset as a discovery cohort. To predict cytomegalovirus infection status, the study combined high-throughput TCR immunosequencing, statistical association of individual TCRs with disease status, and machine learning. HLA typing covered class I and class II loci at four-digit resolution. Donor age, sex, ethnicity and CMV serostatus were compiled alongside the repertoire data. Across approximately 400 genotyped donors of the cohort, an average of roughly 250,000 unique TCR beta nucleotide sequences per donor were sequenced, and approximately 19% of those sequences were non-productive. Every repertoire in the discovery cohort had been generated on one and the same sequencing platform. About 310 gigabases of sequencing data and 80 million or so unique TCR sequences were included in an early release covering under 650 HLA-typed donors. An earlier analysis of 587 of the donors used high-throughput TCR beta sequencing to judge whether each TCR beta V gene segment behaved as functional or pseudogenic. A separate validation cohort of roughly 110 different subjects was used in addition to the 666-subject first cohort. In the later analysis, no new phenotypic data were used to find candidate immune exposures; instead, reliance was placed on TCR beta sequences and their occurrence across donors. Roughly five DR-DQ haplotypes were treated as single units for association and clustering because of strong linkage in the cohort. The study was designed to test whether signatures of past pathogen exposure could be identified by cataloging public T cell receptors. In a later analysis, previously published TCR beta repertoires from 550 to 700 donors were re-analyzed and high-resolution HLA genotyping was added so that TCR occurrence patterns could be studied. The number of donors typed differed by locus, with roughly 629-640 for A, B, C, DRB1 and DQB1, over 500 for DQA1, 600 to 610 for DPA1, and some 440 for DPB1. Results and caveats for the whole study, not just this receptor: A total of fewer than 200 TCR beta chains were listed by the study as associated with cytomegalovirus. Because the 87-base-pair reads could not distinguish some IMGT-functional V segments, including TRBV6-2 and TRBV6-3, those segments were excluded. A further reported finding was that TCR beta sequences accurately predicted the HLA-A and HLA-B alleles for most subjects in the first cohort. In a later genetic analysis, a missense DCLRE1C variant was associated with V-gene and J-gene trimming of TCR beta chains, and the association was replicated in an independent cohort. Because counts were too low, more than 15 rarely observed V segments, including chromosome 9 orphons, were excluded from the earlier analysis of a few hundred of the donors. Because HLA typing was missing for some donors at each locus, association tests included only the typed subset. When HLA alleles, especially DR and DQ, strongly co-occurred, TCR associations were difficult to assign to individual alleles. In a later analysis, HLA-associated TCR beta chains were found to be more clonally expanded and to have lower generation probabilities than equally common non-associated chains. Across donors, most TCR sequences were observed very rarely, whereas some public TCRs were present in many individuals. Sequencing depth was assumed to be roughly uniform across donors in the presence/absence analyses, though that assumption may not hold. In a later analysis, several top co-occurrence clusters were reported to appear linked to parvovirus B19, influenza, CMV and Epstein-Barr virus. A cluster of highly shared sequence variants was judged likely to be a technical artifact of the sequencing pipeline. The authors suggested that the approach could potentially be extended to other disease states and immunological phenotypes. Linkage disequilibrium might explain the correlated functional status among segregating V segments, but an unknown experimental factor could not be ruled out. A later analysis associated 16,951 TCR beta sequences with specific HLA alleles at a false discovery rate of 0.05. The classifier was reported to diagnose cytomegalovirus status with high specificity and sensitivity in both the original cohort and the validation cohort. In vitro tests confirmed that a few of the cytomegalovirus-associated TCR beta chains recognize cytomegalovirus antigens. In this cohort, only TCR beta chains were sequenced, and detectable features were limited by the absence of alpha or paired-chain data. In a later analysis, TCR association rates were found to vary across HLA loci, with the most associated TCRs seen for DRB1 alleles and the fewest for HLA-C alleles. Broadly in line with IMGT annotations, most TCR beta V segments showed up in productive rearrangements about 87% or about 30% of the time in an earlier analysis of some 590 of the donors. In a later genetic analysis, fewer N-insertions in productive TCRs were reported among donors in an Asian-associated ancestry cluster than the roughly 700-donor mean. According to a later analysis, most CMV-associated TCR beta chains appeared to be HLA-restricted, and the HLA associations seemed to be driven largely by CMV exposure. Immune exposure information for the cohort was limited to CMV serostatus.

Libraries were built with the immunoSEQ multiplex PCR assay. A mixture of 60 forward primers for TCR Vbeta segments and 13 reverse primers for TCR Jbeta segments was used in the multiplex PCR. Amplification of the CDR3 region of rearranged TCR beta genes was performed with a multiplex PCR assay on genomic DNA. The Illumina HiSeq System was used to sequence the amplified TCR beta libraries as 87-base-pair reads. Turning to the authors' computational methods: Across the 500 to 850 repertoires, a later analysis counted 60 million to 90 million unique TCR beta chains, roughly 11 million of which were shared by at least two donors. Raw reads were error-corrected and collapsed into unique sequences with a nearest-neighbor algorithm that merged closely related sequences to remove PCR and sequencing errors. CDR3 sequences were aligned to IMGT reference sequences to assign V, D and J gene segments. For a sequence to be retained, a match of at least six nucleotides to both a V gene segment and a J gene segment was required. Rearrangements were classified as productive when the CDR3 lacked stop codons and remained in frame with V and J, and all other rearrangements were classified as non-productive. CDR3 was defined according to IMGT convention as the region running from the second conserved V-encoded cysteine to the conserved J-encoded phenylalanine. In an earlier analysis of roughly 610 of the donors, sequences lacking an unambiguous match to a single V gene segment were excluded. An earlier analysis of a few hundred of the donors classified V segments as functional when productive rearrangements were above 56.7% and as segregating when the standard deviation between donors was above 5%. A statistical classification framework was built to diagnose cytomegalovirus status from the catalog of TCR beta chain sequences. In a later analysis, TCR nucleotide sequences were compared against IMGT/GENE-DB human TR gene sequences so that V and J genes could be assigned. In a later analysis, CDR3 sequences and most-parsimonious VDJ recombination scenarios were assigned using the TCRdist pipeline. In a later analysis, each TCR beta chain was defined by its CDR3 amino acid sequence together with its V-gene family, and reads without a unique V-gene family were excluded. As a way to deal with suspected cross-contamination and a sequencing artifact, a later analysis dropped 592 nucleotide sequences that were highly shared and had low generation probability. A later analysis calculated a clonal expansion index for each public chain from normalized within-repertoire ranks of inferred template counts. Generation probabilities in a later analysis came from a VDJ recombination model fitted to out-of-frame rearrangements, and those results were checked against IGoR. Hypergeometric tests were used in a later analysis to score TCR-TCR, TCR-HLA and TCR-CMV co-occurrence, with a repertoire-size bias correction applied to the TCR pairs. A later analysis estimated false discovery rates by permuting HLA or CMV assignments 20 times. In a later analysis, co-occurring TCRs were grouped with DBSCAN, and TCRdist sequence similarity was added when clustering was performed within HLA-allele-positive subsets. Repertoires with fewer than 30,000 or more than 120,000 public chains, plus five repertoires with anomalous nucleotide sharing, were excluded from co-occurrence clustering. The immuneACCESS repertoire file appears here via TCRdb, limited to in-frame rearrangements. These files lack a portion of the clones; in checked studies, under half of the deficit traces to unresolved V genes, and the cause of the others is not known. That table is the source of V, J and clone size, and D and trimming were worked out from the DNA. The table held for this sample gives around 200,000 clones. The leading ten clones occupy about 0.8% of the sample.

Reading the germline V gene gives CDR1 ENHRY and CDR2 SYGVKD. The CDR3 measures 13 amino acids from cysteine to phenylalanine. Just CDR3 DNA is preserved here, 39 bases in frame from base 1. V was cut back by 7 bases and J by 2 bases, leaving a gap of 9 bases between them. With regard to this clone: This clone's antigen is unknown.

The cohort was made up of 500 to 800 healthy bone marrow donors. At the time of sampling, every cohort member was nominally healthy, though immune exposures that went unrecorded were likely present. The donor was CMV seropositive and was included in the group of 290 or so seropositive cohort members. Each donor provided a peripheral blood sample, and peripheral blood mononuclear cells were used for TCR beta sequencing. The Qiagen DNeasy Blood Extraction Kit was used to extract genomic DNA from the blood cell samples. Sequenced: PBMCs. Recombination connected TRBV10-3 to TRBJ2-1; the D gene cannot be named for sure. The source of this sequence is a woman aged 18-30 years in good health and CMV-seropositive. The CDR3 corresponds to CAIKSQTYNEQFF. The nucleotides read TGTGCCATCAAGAGCCAAACCTACAATGAGCAGTTCTTC.